This T cell receptor (beta chain) was profiled in a study of cytomegalovirus exposure and HLA in healthy donors. Study background: Across 300 to 400 genotyped donors, 81% landed in the Caucasian-associated ancestry cluster.

Deletions cut 1 base from V and 2 bases from J, with 13 bases between. Looked up from germline, CDR1 is LGHNA and CDR2 is YNFKEQ. The CDR3 contains 16 residues. 13 Jbeta primers and 60 Vbeta primers were used for the PCR. TCRdb keeps only in-frame clones here, not all; method: immunoSEQ multiplex PCR. Altogether roughly 240,000 clones are present, around 80% being singletons, with the ten largest covering about 0.5%. This clone showed up just a few times. This sequence was found in a boy aged 5-17 years in good health and CMV-seronegative. Sequenced input: PBMCs. The chain combines TRBV4-2 with TRBJ2-3; a weak D match, TRBD2 (7 bases). The CDR3 loop is CASSQVRGGSTDTQYF. CDR3 nucleotide sequence: TGTGCCAGCAGCCAAGTTAGGGGGGGATCCACAGATACGCAGTATTTT.